The text below deals with one TCR beta chain. The antigen remains undetermined. The sample belongs to a study of blood T cells in healthy people across ages. Findings of the study overall: Fewer expanded clones and more diversity marked long-lived versus aged donors. A strong correlation was seen between TCR beta diversity and naive T cell percentage.

PCR was performed a second time for 7 to 11 cycles using a sample-barcoded 5' primer and a J-beta primer mix. Each CDR3 protein is one row after TCRdb ran MiXCR on the 5' RACE reads. The data show about 940,000 distinct CDR3 sequences, under 50% seen once. Trimming cost V 0 bases and J 8 bases; bases outside gene matches: 7. This CDR3 has 16 residues. Germline CDR1 and CDR2: MNHEY and SMNVEV (reference sequence). Healthy Caucasians from Russia aged about 6 to 90 served as donors. What was sequenced was blood. This receptor was identified in a man aged 30 to 39 in good health. This chain connects TRBV27 to TRBJ2-3, with 11 bases matching TRBD2. This chain's CDR3 is CASSLSGSGGAFTQYF. DNA of the CDR3: TGTGCCAGCAGTTTATCGGGTAGCGGGGGGGCTTTTACGCAGTATTTT.